Sequencing of this T cell receptor beta chain was carried out in a study of blood T cell repertoires in COVID-19. Study as a whole: PBMCs, B-cell-depleted T cells, or T cells were the source of the cDNA or gDNA that made up the material.

There are 15 residues in the CDR3. The V segment lost 6 bases and the J segment 5 bases; nucleotides outside the gene matches: 11. Germline V gene lookup returns CDR1 MNHEY and CDR2 SVGAGI. TCRdb keeps only in-frame clones here, not all; method: immunoSEQ multiplex PCR. The profile shows some 420,000 clones, 75% to 90% of them singletons. Recovery among Cohort 3 donors was established by two negative PCRs, clearance, or symptom resolution. This TCR came from a man between 25 and 39 years old who had recovered from COVID-19. The specimen was PBMCs or T cells enriched from blood (not recorded which). The V and J genes are TRBV6-5 and TRBJ2-5; 8 positions match TRBD1. CDR3 in amino acids: CASSVDRAVWETQYF. The CDR3, as DNA: TGTGCCAGCAGCGTGGACAGGGCAGTCTGGGAGACCCAGTACTTC.